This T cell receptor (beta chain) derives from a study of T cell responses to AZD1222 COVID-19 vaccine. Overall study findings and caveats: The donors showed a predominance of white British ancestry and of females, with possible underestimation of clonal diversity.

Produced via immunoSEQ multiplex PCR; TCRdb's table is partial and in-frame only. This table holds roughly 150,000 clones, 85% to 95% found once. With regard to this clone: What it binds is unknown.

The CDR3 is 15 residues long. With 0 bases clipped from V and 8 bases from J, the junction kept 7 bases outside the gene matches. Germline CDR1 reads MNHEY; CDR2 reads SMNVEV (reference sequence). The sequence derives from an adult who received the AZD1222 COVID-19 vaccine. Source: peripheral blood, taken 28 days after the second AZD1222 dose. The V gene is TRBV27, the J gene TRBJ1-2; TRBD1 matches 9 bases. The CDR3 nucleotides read TGTGCCAGCAGTTTATCTCAGGGACAGGGTGCGGGCTACACCTTC. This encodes CASSLSQGQGAGYTF.